This is a list of T cell receptor beta chains from one sample in a study of cytomegalovirus exposure and HLA in healthy donors. Sequenced by immunoSEQ multiplex PCR; TCRdb stores in-frame clones only, minus some. This sample has roughly 200,000 clones, with roughly 80% found just once. Sequencing used PBMCs. The receptors shown here come from a man aged 25-40 years in good health and CMV-seronegative. CDR3s include the opening cysteine and the closing phenylalanine or tryptophan. Fields, in order: J gene, clone size, CDR3 length, V gene, D gene, CDR3 protein, CDR3 DNA. The D gene is left open where the match is weak. The size entry is marked missing in some rows and otherwise reads once, few, many or a size class.

TRBJ1-1 | - | 14 | TRBV6-4 | - | CASSDSAENTEAFF | TGTGCCAGCAGTGACTCGGCAGAGAACACTGAAGCTTTCTTT
TRBJ2-7 | - | 15 | TRBV10-3 | - | CAISDRPTDYYEQYF | TGTGCCATCAGTGACAGGCCCACCGACTACTACGAGCAGTACTTC
TRBJ2-7 | few | 15 | TRBV7-9 | - | CSSSLGWVAGSEQYF | TGTTCCAGCAGCTTAGGATGGGTGGCGGGGAGCGAGCAGTACTTC
TRBJ1-1 | - | 11 | TRBV4-2 | - | CASSQDEGKNF | TGTGCCAGCAGCCAAGATGAGGGTAAAAATTTT
TRBJ1-1 | - | 15 | TRBV18 | - | CASSPREGRNTEAFF | TGTGCCAGCTCCCCCCGTGAAGGGAGGAACACTGAAGCTTTCTTT
TRBJ2-6 | - | 15 | TRBV6-5 | - | CASSLQGSGASVLTF | TGTGCCAGCAGCTTACAGGGTTCTGGGGCCAGCGTCCTGACTTTC
TRBJ1-2 | - | 16 | TRBV4-1 | - | CASSHILRPGIYGYTF | TGCGCCAGCAGCCATATACTCCGACCCGGGATCTATGGCTACACCTTC
TRBJ1-2 | - | 15 | TRBV19 | TRBD1 | CASSIPTGNLNGYTF | TGTGCCAGTAGTATCCCGACAGGGAACTTAAATGGCTACACCTTC
TRBJ1-2 | - | 15 | TRBV27 | - | CASSSAQRGSYGYTF | TGTGCCAGCTCCTCCGCTCAGCGGGGAAGCTATGGCTACACCTTC
TRBJ2-5 | - | 16 | TRBV4-1 | - | CASSLDVGRGGETQYF | TGCGCCAGCAGCCTTGACGTGGGCCGAGGAGGGGAGACCCAGTACTTC
TRBJ1-2 | few | 15 | TRBV6-1 | TRBD1 | CASSERGQANYGYTF | TGTGCCAGCAGTGAAAGGGGACAGGCTAACTATGGCTACACCTTC
TRBJ1-2 | - | 14 | TRBV4-1 | - | CASSTGTTGYGYTF | TGCGCCAGCAGCACGGGGACAACGGGCTATGGCTACACCTTC
TRBJ2-7 | once | 15 | TRBV28 | - | CASSTDRLSSYEQYF | TGTGCCAGCAGTACTGACAGGTTAAGCTCCTACGAGCAGTACTTC
TRBJ1-5 | once | 15 | TRBV6-5 | - | CASSIDRSSNQPQHF | TGTGCCAGCAGTATAGACAGGTCAAGCAATCAGCCCCAGCATTTT
TRBJ2-1 | - | 15 | TRBV7-2 | - | CASSLQGLKNNEQFF | TGTGCCAGCAGCTTACAGGGCCTTAAGAACAATGAGCAGTTCTTC
TRBJ1-1 | - | 16 | TRBV11-2 | TRBD1 | CASSLDWAKGATEAFF | TGTGCCAGCAGCTTAGATTGGGCCAAGGGGGCAACTGAAGCTTTCTTT